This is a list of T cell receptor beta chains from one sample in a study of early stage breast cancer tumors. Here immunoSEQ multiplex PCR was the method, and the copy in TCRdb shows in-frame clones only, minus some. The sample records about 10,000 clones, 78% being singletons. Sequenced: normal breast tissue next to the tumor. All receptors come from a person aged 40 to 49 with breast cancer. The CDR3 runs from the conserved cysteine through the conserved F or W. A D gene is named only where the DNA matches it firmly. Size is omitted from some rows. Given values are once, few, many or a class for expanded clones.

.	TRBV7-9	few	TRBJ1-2	TGTGCCAGCAGCTTAGCTGGAGCGAGTCGAGGCTACACCTTC	CASSLAGASRGYTF
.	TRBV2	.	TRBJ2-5	TGTGCCAGCAGTGAGGGGCTGTCCCTTGGAGAGACCCAGTACTTC	CASSEGLSLGETQYF
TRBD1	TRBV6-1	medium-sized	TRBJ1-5	TGTGCCAGCAGTGAAGCGACAGGGGGCAATCAGCCCCAGCATTTT	CASSEATGGNQPQHF
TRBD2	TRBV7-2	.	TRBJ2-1	TGTGCCAGCAGTTTAGGACTAGCGGGTCTAGGTGAGCAGTTCTTC	CASSLGLAGLGEQFF
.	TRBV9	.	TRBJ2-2	TGTGCCAGCAGCGATTCGGGACTTGCCTCCGGGGAGCTGTTTTTT	CASSDSGLASGELFF
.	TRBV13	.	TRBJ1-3	TGTGCCAGCAGCTCCGAACAGGGCGGGAACTCTGGAAACACCATATATTTT	CASSSEQGGNSGNTIYF
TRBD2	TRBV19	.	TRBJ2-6	TGTGCCAGTAGCCGACGCCTAGCGGGAGTGTCCTTCTCTGGGGCCAACGTCCTGACTTTC	CASSRRLAGVSFSGANVLTF
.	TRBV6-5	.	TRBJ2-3	TGTGCCAGCAGTTACTCGACGGGTGCAGATACGCAGTATTTT	CASSYSTGADTQYF
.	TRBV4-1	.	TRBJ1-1	TGCGCCAGCAGCCACCCCCGTGGCGGACGGCTGAACACTGAAGCTTTCTTT	CASSHPRGGRLNTEAFF
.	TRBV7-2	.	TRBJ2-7	TGTGCCAGCAGCTTGGCCGGGACTGCCACCTACGAGCAGTACTTC	CASSLAGTATYEQYF
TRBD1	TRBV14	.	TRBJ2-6	TGTGCCAGCAGCCAAGATGGGGCAAGACCGGGACAGGGAGGCTATGGGGCCAACGTCCTGACTTTC	CASSQDGARPGQGGYGANVLTF
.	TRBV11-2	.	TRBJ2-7	TGTGCCAGCAGCCCCAGGGCCCGGGTTCAGTACTTC	CASSPRARVQYF
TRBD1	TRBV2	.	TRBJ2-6	TGTGCCAGCGGCCGGGGGCCGGGACAGGGGGGCACTGGGGCCAACGTCCTGACTTTC	CASGRGPGQGGTGANVLTF
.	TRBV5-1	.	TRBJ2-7	TGCGCCAGCAGCTTGGTGGTAGGGGCATCCTACGAGCAGTACTTC	CASSLVVGASYEQYF
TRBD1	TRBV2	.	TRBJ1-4	TGTGCCATCAGGGACAGGACGGTAAATGAAAAACTGTTTTTT	CAIRDRTVNEKLFF
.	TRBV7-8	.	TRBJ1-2	TGTGCCAGCAGCCAACAGGTTTCTTATGGCTACACCTTC	CASSQQVSYGYTF
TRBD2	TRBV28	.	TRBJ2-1	TGTGCCAGCAGTTTATTAGGCGGGAGAGGCTCGGGCAATGAGCAGTTCTTC	CASSLLGGRGSGNEQFF
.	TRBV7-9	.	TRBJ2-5	TGTGCCAGCAGCCCCTCATCGGGGAGGTCCGACTTC	CASSPSSGRSDF
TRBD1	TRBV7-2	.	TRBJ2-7	TGTGCCAGCAGCTACCAAAGACAGGGCTACGAGCAGTACTTC	CASSYQRQGYEQYF
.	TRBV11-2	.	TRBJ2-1	TGTGCCAGCAGCTTAGAACTAGAATCCTACAATGAGCAGTTCTTC	CASSLELESYNEQFF
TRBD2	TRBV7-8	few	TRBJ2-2	TGTGCCAGCAGCTTATTGAGCTCCGGGACTAGCCTCACCGGGGAGCTGTTTTTT	CASSLLSSGTSLTGELFF
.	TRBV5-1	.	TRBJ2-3	TGCGCCAGCAGCTTGGAACAGAGCACAGATACGCAGTATTTT	CASSLEQSTDTQYF
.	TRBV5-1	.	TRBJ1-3	TGCGCCAGCAGCTTGCGGGTTGGAAACACCATATATTTT	CASSLRVGNTIYF
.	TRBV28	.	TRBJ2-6	TGTGCCAGCAGTTCACACCGGAACTCTGGGGCCAACGTCCTGACTTTC	CASSSHRNSGANVLTF
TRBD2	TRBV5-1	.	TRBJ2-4	TGCGCCAGCAGCTTGAACCCGGGACTAGCGGGAGGAGCCAAAAACATTCAGTACTTC	CASSLNPGLAGGAKNIQYF
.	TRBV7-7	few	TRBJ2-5	TGTGCTAGCAGCCCAGTAACTGGACAAGAGACCCAGTACTTC	CASSPVTGQETQYF